A single sample gave rise to the 10 T cell receptor beta chains below, sequenced in a study of T-cell reconstitution after alpha-beta-depleted transplantation in children. Molecular barcoding with unique molecular identifiers was used for the TCRbeta library. Using its own MiXCR run on the PCR reads, TCRdb lists one record per CDR3 protein. The sample holds 490,000 or so distinct CDR3 sequences, about 12% seen once. This specimen consisted of PBMCs from the stem cell graft donor, obtained from the stem cell graft. Source of these receptors: a human donor who donated a stem cell graft to a child with combined immunodeficiency.

This clonotype was seen many times. This chain uses TRBV5-1 with TRBJ2-7; TRBD2 matches 12 bases. CDR3 length: 15 amino acids. Germline lookup yields CDR1 SGHRS and CDR2 YFSETQ. V dropped 4 bases and J dropped 4; count of bases not matched to a gene: 6. CDR3: CASSPRLAGEYEQYF. DNA for the CDR3: TGCGCCAGCAGCCCTCGACTAGCGGGAGAGTACGAGCAGTACTTC.

This clonotype showed up just a few times. J is TRBJ1-3 and V is TRBV20-1; no firm D call. The CDR3 extends over 13 amino acids. CDR1 is DFQATT and CDR2 is SNEGSKA in the germline V gene (reference sequence). V was pared by 2 bases and J by 0 bases, with 5 bases between. CDR3 protein: CSARRNSGNTIYF. Written as DNA, the CDR3 is TGCAGTGCTAGACGGAACTCTGGAAACACCATATATTTT.

As to this clonotype: A read error may account for a junction end that differs from germline. V gene TRBV29-1 combines with J gene TRBJ2-1; D gene unclear. The germline V gene encodes CDR1 SQVTM and CDR2 ANQGSEA. CDR3 length equals 11 residues. The DNA of the CDR3 is TGCAGCGTTGAGTTTGGTCGCGAGCTGTTCTTC. This translates into CSVEFGRELFF.

V is TRBV27 and J is TRBJ2-3; tentatively, D is TRBD2 (5 bases). Trimming took off 4 bases at V and 8 bases at J, with 22 bases between the two ends. Per the germline V gene, CDR1 is MNHEY and CDR2 is SMNVEV (reference sequence). The CDR3 has 16 amino acids. DNA for the CDR3: TGTGCCAGCAGTTCCCAAACTAGGGTTAATCCACGTACGCAGTATTTT. This codes for CASSSQTRVNPRTQYF.

In its sample, this clonotype was seen a few times. This sequence joins TRBV27 and TRBJ2-1; D is unresolved. V was shortened by 0 bases and J by 2 bases, with 11 bases between the two germline ends. The germline CDR1 and CDR2 sequences are MNHEY and SMNVEV (reference sequence). The CDR3 contains 16 residues. This chain's CDR3 is CASSLSAPSTYNEQFF. CDR3 nucleotides: TGTGCCAGCAGTTTATCGGCCCCCAGTACCTACAATGAGCAGTTCTTC.

The chain employs TRBV7-9 and TRBJ2-7; weak D call: TRBD1 (5 bases). Germline lookup yields CDR1 SEHNR and CDR2 FQNEAQ (reference sequence). This CDR3 region has 13 residues. Trimming pared 5 bases from V and 2 bases from J, leaving 10 bases between. CDR3 bases: TGTGCCAGCAGCCAGGACAAGCCCTACGAGCAGTACTTC. It encodes CASSQDKPYEQYF.

The V and J genes are TRBV9 and TRBJ2-5; TRBD2 might be the D (7 bases). Trimming cost V 3 bases and J 3 bases, with 18 bases left between them. This CDR3 is 16 amino acids long. Germline values: CDR1 SGDLS, CDR2 YYNGEE. The CDR3 protein is CASSGGGASVEETQYF. Here the CDR3 DNA reads TGTGCCAGCAGCGGGGGGGGGGCTTCGGTTGAAGAGACCCAGTACTTC.

V and J are TRBV7-8 and TRBJ2-1, with D possibly matching TRBD1 (5 bases). Germline CDR1 reads SGHVS; CDR2 reads FQNEAQ. The CDR3 has 15 residues. Trimming stripped 3 bases from V and 3 bases from J, with 12 bases between. The CDR3 protein is CASSLTETLYNEQFF. In DNA form, the CDR3 reads TGTGCCAGCAGCTTGACAGAAACCCTCTACAATGAGCAGTTCTTC. Based on the CDR3 plus reference TRBV7-8 and TRBJ2-1, the full variable domain is GAGVSQSPRYKVAKRGQDVALRCDPISGHVSLFWYQQALGQGPEFLTYFQNEAQLDKSGLPSDRFFAERPEGSVSTLKIQRTQQEDSAVYLCASSLTETLYNEQFFGPGTRLTVL.

V gene TRBV4-3 combines with J gene TRBJ2-6; tentatively, D is TRBD2 (5 bases). Germline V lookup: CDR1 LGHNA, CDR2 YSLEER. The CDR3 extends over 16 amino acids. Trimming left V 0 bases short and J 0 bases short, with 6 bases between. The CDR3 is CASSQDAGSGANVLTF. CDR3 nucleotides: TGCGCCAGCAGCCAAGACGCGGGCTCTGGGGCCAACGTCCTGACTTTC.

This clonotype was observed a few times. V is TRBV9 and J is TRBJ2-3, with D possibly TRBD2 on 6 matching bases. The CDR3 is made up of 18 amino acids. The V and J ends lost 4 bases and 4 bases respectively, with 25 bases between them. Germline V gene sequence: CDR1 SGDLS, CDR2 YYNGEE. CDR3 coding DNA: TGTGCCAGCAGCCCGCACGGGGAGGTGTCTTATAGCGCAGATACGCAGTATTTT. Translation: CASSPHGEVSYSADTQYF.